Only one count was recorded for the clone carrying this T cell receptor beta chain. Its target is not known. The repertoire was sequenced with immunoSEQ multiplex PCR; TCRdb's copy has only in-frame clones and lacks some. The table includes about 130,000 clones, around 90% detected once. CDR1 and CDR2 (germline): MNHEY, SMNVEV (reference sequence). The CDR3 sequence is 16 residues long. The J segment lost 4 bases and the V segment lost 6 bases, leaving 12 bases of the junction unmatched. The data originate from a study of T cell responses to AZD1222 COVID-19 vaccine. Whole-study findings and limits: Samples come after the peak T cell response, not at day 14.

V and J are TRBV27 and TRBJ1-5; 7 bases match TRBD1. The TCR comes from an adult in good health. Here the sequenced sample was peripheral blood, taken on day 0 of AZD1222 vaccination. CDR3 sequence (DNA): TGTGCCAGCAGCCCCAGGGGGAGGGCTGGTAATCAGCCCCAGCATTTT. It yields the protein CASSPRGRAGNQPQHF.